The present entry profiles one T cell receptor (beta chain) with its context. Its cognate antigen is unknown. This entry comes from a study of identifying expanded T cells in peripheral blood. Study observations and caveats: Across healthy donors, higher total template counts meant significantly greater roughly two-week count variance.

CDR3 length: 13 amino acids. The V gene's germline CDR1 is MNHEY and CDR2 SVGAGI. V gave up 2 bases and J gave up 4 bases, with 8 bases separating them. Profiled with immunoSEQ multiplex PCR; TCRdb holds only in-frame clones, not every one. The data contain around 99,000 clones, about nine tenths of them seen just once; the ten biggest clones take up more than 6.5%. Healthy donors had no documented immune events, such as infections, while sampled. V usage is TRBV6-5 and J usage is TRBJ1-1; D is ambiguous. The TCR comes from a person aged 18 to 70 in good health. The sequencing input was blood. CDR3 in DNA: TGTGCCAGCAGTTACGTAAAGGGCACTGAAGCTTTCTTT. Translated, it gives CASSYVKGTEAFF.